One sample yielded the 27 T cell receptor beta chains listed below, sequenced in a study of control samples from healthy donors and cancer patients. Libraries were prepared by immunoSEQ multiplex PCR; TCRdb keeps only in-frame clonotypes and omits some of them. The data hold tens of thousands of clones, with around four fifths observed a single time. Sequenced material: blood. These receptors were collected from a man aged 50-59 years in good health.

The chain uses TRBV11-3 and TRBJ2-3; no clear D gene. From germline, CDR1 is SGHNT and CDR2 YENEEA. V was clipped by 3 bases and J by 8 bases, with 9 bases between them. CDR3 size: 12 residues. CDR3 nucleotides: TGTGCCAGCAGCTTCGCCCTTTTTACGCAGTATTTT. Translation: CASSFALFTQYF.

V usage is TRBV29-1 and J usage is TRBJ2-7, with TRBD2 matching 8 bases. In germline, CDR1 is SQVTM, CDR2 ANQGSEA. The CDR3 spans 15 residues. The J segment lost 0 bases and the V segment lost 4 bases, leaving 8 bases of the junction unmatched. The CDR3 bases are TGCAGCGTTGGGTGGCCGGGGGGGGGCTCCTACGAGCAGTACTTC. Translating it yields CSVGWPGGGSYEQYF.

This chain connects TRBV6-5 to TRBJ1-5, with 8 bases that match TRBD1. The CDR3 totals 14 residues. Germline V gene lookup returns CDR1 MNHEY and CDR2 SVGAGI. After removal of 4 bases from V and 6 bases from J, the junction contained 5 bases not matched to a gene. DNA of the CDR3: TGTGCCAGCAGTTGGGGACAGGAAGGTCAGCCCCAGCATTTT. This codes for CASSWGQEGQPQHF.

The chain recombines TRBV9 with TRBJ2-3; 8 nucleotides match TRBD1. The junction had 2 bases not matched to a gene; V was cut back by 3 bases and J by 2 bases. Germline V gene lookup returns CDR1 SGDLS and CDR2 YYNGEE. The CDR3 runs 14 residues. CDR3 DNA sequence: TGTGCCAGCAGCGGGACAGGGAACACAGATACGCAGTATTTT. It yields the protein CASSGTGNTDTQYF.

The chain links TRBV6-1 to TRBJ2-3; 11 bases match TRBD2. The germline gives CDR1 MNHNS, CDR2 SASEGT. After removal of 2 bases from V and 3 bases from J, the junction contained 7 bases not matched to a gene. The CDR3 runs 17 residues. The CDR3 protein is CASSEPASGRWTDTQYF. In DNA form, the CDR3 reads TGTGCCAGCAGTGAACCGGCTAGCGGGAGGTGGACAGATACGCAGTATTTT.

CDR3 residues: CASSRGTSGSLGELFF. The CDR3, as DNA: TGTGCCAGCAGCAGGGGGACTAGCGGGAGTCTCGGGGAGCTGTTTTTT. V usage is TRBV11-3 and J usage is TRBJ2-2, with 14 bases lining up with TRBD2. Germline V gene lookup returns CDR1 SGHNT and CDR2 YENEEA. CDR3 length equals 16 residues. Unmatched junction bases numbered 6, after V lost 5 bases and J lost 7 bases. Complete variable domain (other parts from reference TRBV11-3 and TRBJ2-2): EAGVVQSPRYKIIEKKQPVAFWCNPISGHNTLYWYLQNLGQGPELLIRYENEEAVDDSQLPKDRFSAERLKGVDSTLKIQPAELGDSAVYLCASSRGTSGSLGELFFGEGSRLTVL.

The sample holds a few counts of this clone. Other DNA sequences of this sample code for an identical CDR3. The chain has TRBV5-5 and TRBJ1-6, with TRBD1 matching over 7 bases. CDR1 and CDR2 from the germline V gene are SGHKS and YYEKEE (reference sequence). V lost 2 bases and J lost 7; bases outside the gene matches: 6. The CDR3 runs 15 residues. CDR3 DNA sequence: TGTGCCAGCAGCTTCTCCGGACAGGAAAATTCACCCCTCCACTTT. Protein: CASSFSGQENSPLHF.

The chain is built from TRBV30 and TRBJ2-1, with 12 bases aligning to TRBD2. The CDR3 runs 16 residues. J gave up 10 bases and V 2 bases, and 12 bases lay outside the gene matches. Germline V gene sequence: CDR1 GTSNPN, CDR2 SVGIG (reference sequence). The CDR3, as DNA: TGTGCCTGGAGTAGGGGACTAGCGGGCCTTAGAGAAGAGCAGTTCTTC. This gives the protein CAWSRGLAGLREEQFF.

The chain recombines TRBV28 with TRBJ2-3; 9 positions match TRBD2. This CDR3 contains 15 residues. Per the germline V gene, CDR1 is MDHEN and CDR2 is SYDVKM. Trimming took 2 bases from V and 6 from J; bases not matched to a gene: 6. The CDR3 DNA reads as TGTGCCAGCAGTTTACCGACTAGCGGAGGGGATACGCAGTATTTT. It translates to CASSLPTSGGDTQYF.

This clone appeared once. The chain has TRBV5-4 and TRBJ2-3; the match to TRBD2 covers 8 bases. The V segment lost 3 bases and the J segment 2 bases; nucleotides outside the gene matches: 8. In germline, CDR1 is SGHNT, CDR2 YYREEE (reference sequence). The CDR3 length is 16 residues. The CDR3 DNA follows: TGTGCCAGCAGCTCATTAAGCGGGAGTCCCACAGATACGCAGTATTTT. It specifies CASSSLSGSPTDTQYF.

V is TRBV5-1 and J is TRBJ1-4, with TRBD1 matching 9 bases. This CDR3 has 15 amino acids. V dropped 6 bases and J dropped 2; count of bases not matched to a gene: 5. Germline-derived CDR1 and CDR2 are SGHRS and YFSETQ. CDR3 region: CASNPQGATNEKLFF. The CDR3 DNA reads as TGCGCCAGCAATCCACAGGGGGCGACTAATGAAAAACTGTTTTTT.

This sequence joins TRBV5-6 and TRBJ1-6; no reliable D call. The V and J ends lost 3 bases and 7 bases respectively, with 8 bases between them. Germline V lookup: CDR1 SGHDT, CDR2 YYEEEE. The CDR3 extends over 13 amino acids. The CDR3 nucleotides read TGTGCCAGCAGCTCGGACGGGAATTCACCCCTCCACTTT. Translating it yields CASSSDGNSPLHF. The whole variable domain, remainder taken from reference TRBV5-6 and TRBJ1-6, is DAGVTQSPTHLIKTRGQQVTLRCSPKSGHDTVSWYQQALGQGPQFIFQYYEEEERQRGNFPDRFSGHQFPNYSSELNVNALLLGDSALYLCASSSDGNSPLHFGNGTRLTVT.

This sequence joins TRBV5-4 and TRBJ2-7; D is unresolved. The CDR3 covers 13 residues. V was pared by 4 bases and J by 0 bases, with 8 bases between. Per the germline V gene, CDR1 is SGHNT and CDR2 is YYREEE (reference sequence). The CDR3 region has the DNA TGTGCCAGCAGCCCACCGAGCTCCTACGAGCAGTACTTC. The encoded protein is CASSPPSSYEQYF.

This clone was found once. In DNA, the CDR3 is TGTGCCAGCAGGAGGGACAGTCGCACCGGGGAGCTGTTTTTT. This sequence encodes CASRRDSRTGELFF. This chain joins TRBV25-1 and TRBJ2-2; 7 bases map to TRBD1. The CDR3 covers 14 residues. Germline V gives CDR1 MGHDK, CDR2 SYGVNS. V shed 6 bases, J shed 4 bases, and the junction held 5 bases outside the gene matches. The full variable domain, in which reference TRBV25-1 and TRBJ2-2 provide the parts outside the CDR3, is EADIYQTPRYLVIGTGKKITLECSQTMGHDKMYWYQQDPGMELHLIHYSYGVNSTEKGDLSSESTVSRIRTEHFPLTLESARPSHTSQYLCASRRDSRTGELFFGEGSRLTVL.

This clone appeared a few times. The CDR3 sequence: CASTKMPGTSLGETQYF. CDR3 coding DNA: TGTGCCAGCACAAAGATGCCCGGGACTAGCTTAGGGGAGACCCAGTACTTC. The rearrangement joins TRBV28 to TRBJ2-5; 9 positions match TRBD2. Germline CDR1 is MDHEN and CDR2 is SYDVKM. The CDR3 totals 17 residues. The V and J ends lost 7 bases and 5 bases, in that order; junction bases with no gene match: 17.

The genes are TRBV2 and TRBJ2-5; tentatively, D is TRBD1 or TRBD2 (6 bases each). CDR1 and CDR2 (germline): SNHLY, FYNNEI. This CDR3 comprises 15 residues. V was pared by 7 bases and J by 2 bases, with 17 bases between. The CDR3 loop reads CASTMPRGRQETQYF. The CDR3 DNA sequence: TGTGCCAGCACTATGCCCCGGGGGCGACAAGAGACCCAGTACTTC.

V usage is TRBV18 and J usage is TRBJ1-1, with TRBD1 identical over 7 bases. Germline V lookup: CDR1 KGHSH, CDR2 LQKENI. The CDR3 sequence is 14 residues long. V shed 2 bases and J 5 bases; nucleotides not matched to a gene: 5. CDR3: CASSPKQGTTEAFF. In DNA form, the CDR3 reads TGTGCCAGCTCACCAAAACAGGGGACGACTGAAGCTTTCTTT.

The chain combines TRBV11-3 with TRBJ2-2; no firm D call. Germline loops: CDR1 SGHNT, CDR2 YENEEA. The CDR3 contains 14 residues. Between the trimmed V and J ends, which lost 4 bases and 6 bases, there was a span of 12 bases. In DNA form, the CDR3 reads TGTGCCAGCAGCTCCAGACGCGGCCCCGGGGAGCTGTTTTTT. Its protein product is CASSSRRGPGELFF.

V is TRBV24-1 and J is TRBJ1-4; D gene ambiguous. There are 15 residues in the CDR3. In germline, CDR1 is KGHDR, CDR2 SFDVKD. Trimming stripped 3 bases from V and 7 bases from J, with 14 bases between. The CDR3 coding sequence is TGTGCCACCAGTGATCCCGGAGAAGGAGTTGAAAAACTGTTTTTT. This codes for CATSDPGEGVEKLFF.

V and J are TRBV9 and TRBJ1-2; no clear D. V shed 3 bases and J shed 4 bases, with 10 bases lying between them. This CDR3 has 13 residues. Germline CDR1 is SGDLS and CDR2 is YYNGEE. The CDR3 coding sequence is TGTGCCAGCAGCGCCCAGGACGGCTATGGCTACACCTTC. This translates into CASSAQDGYGYTF.

A word on this clone: The same CDR3 can be traced to other DNA sequences in this sample. V is TRBV20-1 and J is TRBJ2-3; no definite D call. V lost 6 bases, J lost 3 bases, and 7 bases lay in between. In germline, CDR1 is DFQATT, CDR2 SNEGSKA (reference sequence). CDR3 length equals 11 residues. The CDR3 DNA is TGCAGTGCGGAGACTACAGATACGCAGTATTTT. This translates into CSAETTDTQYF.

The chain is built from TRBV6-2 or TRBV6-3 and TRBJ2-3, with D perhaps being TRBD1 or TRBD2 (6 bases each). V lost 6 bases to trimming and J lost 2 bases, with 15 bases between them. Germline V gives CDR1 MNHEY, CDR2 SVGEGT. This CDR3 is built from 15 residues. Here the CDR3 DNA reads TGTGCCAGCAGCAGGGGACTCCTTTACACAGATACGCAGTATTTT. Encoded protein: CASSRGLLYTDTQYF.

The rearrangement uses TRBV12-3 or TRBV12-4 and TRBJ1-2; TRBD1 might be the D (5 bases). Trimming stripped 8 bases from V and 8 bases from J, with 15 bases between. The length of the CDR3 is 12 residues. Here the CDR3 reads CASGYQGLGYTF. The CDR3 DNA reads TGTGCCAGCGGATACCAGGGACTAGGCTACACCTTC.

The J gene is TRBJ2-7, the V gene TRBV5-1; 14 nucleotides match TRBD2. The CDR3 sequence is 14 residues long. The germline V gene encodes CDR1 SGHRS and CDR2 YFSETQ. Trimming removed 4 bases from V and 5 bases from J; junction bases left unmatched: 2. The CDR3 region is CASSPGLAGDEQYF. In DNA form, the CDR3 reads TGCGCCAGCAGCCCGGGACTAGCGGGAGACGAGCAGTACTTC.

The chain joins TRBV5-8 to TRBJ1-2, with TRBD1 as a possible D gene (5 bases). V dropped 0 bases and J dropped 0 bases, with 9 bases sitting between them. The CDR3 loop spans 15 amino acids. CDR1 is SGHTS, CDR2 YDEGEE, per germline. The CDR3 DNA reads as TGTGCCAGCAGCTTGGGGGGCAGCCCTAACTATGGCTACACCTTC. Translating gives CASSLGGSPNYGYTF.

The chain uses TRBV4-3 and TRBJ1-1; D is perhaps TRBD1 (6 bases). V lost 1 base to trimming and J lost 4 bases, with 10 bases between them. Per the germline V gene, CDR1 is LGHNA and CDR2 is YSLEER. The CDR3 spans 14 residues. In DNA form, the CDR3 reads TGCGCCAGCAGCCAAGGGGGGCTGGGCACTGAAGCTTTCTTT. This translates into CASSQGGLGTEAFF.

This chain connects TRBV7-9 to TRBJ1-2; TRBD1 is a possible D gene (6 bases). Per germline, CDR1 SEHNR and CDR2 FQNEAQ (reference sequence). This CDR3 comprises 15 residues. Trimming removed 5 bases from V and 4 bases from J, with 17 bases in between. The CDR3 sequence: CASSHKGGAFYGYTF. DNA for the CDR3: TGTGCCAGCAGCCATAAAGGGGGGGCCTTCTATGGCTACACCTTC.